A single TCR beta chain is shown here with its context. This specimen belongs to a study of Ad26.COV2.S vaccination and SARS-CoV-2 variants. Background on the study: Ad26.COV2.S, an intramuscular injection, was given once or twice 56 days apart.

The junction had 2 bases not matched to a gene; V was cut back by 6 bases and J by 3 bases. CDR1 is MNHEY and CDR2 is SMNVEV in the germline V gene (reference sequence). The CDR3 totals 13 residues. TCRdb's table, derived via immunoSEQ multiplex PCR, lists solely in-frame clones and lacks some. The sample yields 300,000 to 400,000 clones, about 89% seen once. The treatment was: some 20 received Ad26.COV2.S at low or high dose, single or two shots; 5 received placebo; per-sample allocation not given. Following the first vaccine or placebo injection, samples were taken on day 63. The starting material was peripheral blood, obtained in a trial of Ad26.COV2.S vaccine versus placebo. This TCR was recovered from a person between 18 and 65 years old who received the Ad26.COV2.S COVID-19 vaccine or a placebo. The V gene is TRBV27, the J gene TRBJ2-7; 10 bases are shared with TRBD1. The CDR3 reads CASSGTGDYEQYF. The CDR3 region has the DNA TGTGCCAGCAGCGGGACAGGGGACTACGAGCAGTACTTC.